The 13 T cell receptor beta chains given below trace back to one sample, sequenced in a study of shared clonotypes between healthy human individuals. The table came from immunoSEQ multiplex PCR; TCRdb's copy has only in-frame clones and leaves some out. The sample includes 2 million to 2.5 million clones, nearly 97% of them seen just once. The specimen sequenced was naive CD4+ T cells sorted from blood. Subset noted: CD45RA+ positively selected. These receptors came from a man between 18 and 35 years old in good health.

This clone has just a few counts. The chain carries TRBV11-2 and TRBJ2-1; D gene unclear. Deletions cut 10 bases from V and 7 bases from J, with 23 bases between. The CDR3 contains 15 residues. Germline CDR1 and CDR2: SGHAT and FQNNGV. CDR3 DNA: TGTGCCACCCCAGACCCCAGCGCAAAAAGGAATGAGCAGTTCTTC. As protein: CATPDPSAKRNEQFF.

This chain joins TRBV9 and TRBJ2-5; D is possibly TRBD2 (5 bases). V lost 4 bases and J 1 base, leaving 17 bases between the germline ends. The CDR3 sequence is 16 residues long. CDR1 and CDR2 (germline): SGDLS, YYNGEE. CDR3 residues: CASSPREGALQETQYF. CDR3 sequence (DNA): TGTGCCAGCAGCCCCCGGGAAGGCGCCCTCCAAGAGACCCAGTACTTC.

The chain combines TRBV28 with TRBJ1-2, with 9 nucleotides matching TRBD1. The V segment lost 5 bases and the J segment 4 bases; nucleotides outside the gene matches: 8. Per the germline V gene, CDR1 is MDHEN and CDR2 is SYDVKM. The CDR3 contains 15 residues. The CDR3 region is CASSSPGTGTYGYTF. CDR3 sequence (DNA): TGTGCCAGCAGTAGCCCCGGGACAGGGACCTATGGCTACACCTTC.

As regards this clone: Other DNA sequences in this specimen translate into the identical CDR3. This chain links TRBV18 with TRBJ2-7; D assignment may be TRBD1 or TRBD2 (5 bases each). The CDR3 extends over 12 amino acids. V was trimmed by 2 bases and J by 6 bases, leaving 8 bases between them. Germline values: CDR1 KGHSH, CDR2 LQKENI. The CDR3 nucleotides read TGTGCCAGCTCACCAACGGGGACCGAGCAGTACTTC. Its translation is CASSPTGTEQYF.

V usage is TRBV5-1 and J usage is TRBJ2-3, with a possible D match to TRBD2 (5 bases). V was trimmed by 2 bases and J by 4 bases, leaving 11 bases between them. The CDR3 is made up of 14 amino acids. CDR1 SGHRS and CDR2 YFSETQ come from the germline V gene. The CDR3 here is CASSFSIGADTQYF. CDR3 in DNA: TGCGCCAGCAGCTTTAGTATCGGGGCAGATACGCAGTATTTT.

Turning to this clone: The junction departs from germline at one end; a sequencing error may be responsible. The chain combines TRBV29-1 with TRBJ2-7, with 8 bases lining up with TRBD1. The CDR3 is made up of 12 amino acids. Germline lookup yields CDR1 SQVTM and CDR2 ANQGSEA. The CDR3 reads CSVEEGTGEQYF. The CDR3 DNA follows: TGCAGCGTCGAAGAGGGGACAGGTGAGCAGTACTTC.

This chain links TRBV27 with TRBJ1-4; D may be TRBD1 (5 bases). The V gene's germline CDR1 is MNHEY and CDR2 SMNVEV (reference sequence). V lost 2 bases, J lost 6 bases, and 10 bases lay in between. This CDR3 is 14 amino acids long. The CDR3 nucleotides are TGTGCCAGCAGTTTAGTCTGGGACTATGAAAAACTGTTTTTT. Its protein is CASSLVWDYEKLFF.

Turning to this clone: The CDR3 end shows no conserved phenylalanine or tryptophan, and so a read error is likely. It is unclear where the CDR3 begins or ends on the DNA, so no DNA is shown, and the CDR3 is as TCRdb lists it. This chain joins TRBV29-1 and TRBJ1-1. The CDR3 is 11 amino acids in total, end residues counted. The germline CDR1 and CDR2 sequences are SQVTM and ANQGSEA. The CDR3 reads CSVATAGSELM.

Notes on this clone: The sample carries other DNA sequences with the same CDR3. The CDR3 region has the DNA TGTGCCATCAGTGATGGGTACTCCTACGAGCAGTACTTC. This translates into CAISDGYSYEQYF. The V call is TRBV10-3, the J call TRBJ2-7; D not resolved. This CDR3 has 13 amino acids. From germline, CDR1 is ENHRY and CDR2 SYGVKD. V dropped 3 bases and J dropped 0 bases, with 6 bases sitting between them.

J is TRBJ2-1 and V is TRBV7-2; D is perhaps TRBD2 (6 bases). This CDR3 has 16 residues. V gave up 0 bases and J gave up 2 bases, with 11 bases separating them. Germline-derived CDR1 and CDR2 are SGHTA and FQGNSA. CDR3 sequence: CASSLAWDLTYNEQFF. CDR3 nucleotides: TGTGCCAGCAGCTTAGCGTGGGACTTAACCTACAATGAGCAGTTCTTC.

The chain employs TRBV5-4 and TRBJ2-6; 7 nucleotides agree with TRBD2. The length of the CDR3 is 16 residues. CDR1 is SGHNT, CDR2 YYREEE, per germline (reference sequence). J lost 0 bases, V lost 5 bases, and 5 bases had no gene match. The CDR3 spells CASRSGLDSGANVLTF. CDR3 sequence (DNA): TGTGCCAGCAGGTCTGGACTAGACTCTGGGGCCAACGTCCTGACTTTC.

This chain uses TRBV21-1 with TRBJ1-2; the table's D call TRBD1 went unverified against the DNA. TRBV21-1 counts as a pseudogene. The CDR3 is 21 amino acids. CDR3 bases: TGTGCCAGCAGCCGTCAAACCTACGGGGCACAGGGTCTTCCCCTTAACTATGGCTACACCTTC. The encoded protein is CASSRQTYGAQGLPLNYGYTF.

This chain joins TRBV7-8 and TRBJ2-3; D may be TRBD1 (7 bases). V was pared by 4 bases and J by 3 bases, with 20 bases between. The CDR3 is 17 residues long. Germline values: CDR1 SGHVS, CDR2 FQNEAQ. The CDR3 loop is CASSSISTGRGTDTQYF. The CDR3 DNA is TGTGCCAGCAGCTCTATCTCGACAGGGCGGGGAACAGATACGCAGTATTTT.